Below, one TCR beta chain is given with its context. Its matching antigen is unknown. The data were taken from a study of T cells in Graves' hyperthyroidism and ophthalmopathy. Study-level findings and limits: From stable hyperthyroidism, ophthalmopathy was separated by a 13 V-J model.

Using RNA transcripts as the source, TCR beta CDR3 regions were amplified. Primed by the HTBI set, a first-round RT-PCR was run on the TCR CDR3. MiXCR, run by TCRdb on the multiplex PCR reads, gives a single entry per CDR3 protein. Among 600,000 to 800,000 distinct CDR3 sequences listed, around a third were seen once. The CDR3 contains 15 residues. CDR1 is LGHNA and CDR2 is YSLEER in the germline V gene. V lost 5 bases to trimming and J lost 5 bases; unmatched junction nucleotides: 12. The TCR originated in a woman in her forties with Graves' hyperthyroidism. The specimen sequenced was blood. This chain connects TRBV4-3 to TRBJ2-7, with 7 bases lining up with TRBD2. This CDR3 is CASSTRQAGEDEQYF. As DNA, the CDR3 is TGCGCCAGCAGCACCCGCCAGGCGGGAGAGGACGAGCAGTACTTC.